These T cell receptor beta chains were read from a single sample in a study of T cell responses to AZD1222 COVID-19 vaccine. Sequencing was performed with immunoSEQ multiplex PCR; in TCRdb, only in-frame clones are kept and a portion is missing. The sample lists about 130,000 clones; approximately 90% were seen once. The sample was peripheral blood, taken on day 0 of AZD1222 vaccination. These receptor sequences come from an adult in good health. Each CDR3 is given with its conserved first and last residue. Each record gives: J gene, V gene, clone size, D gene, CDR3 protein, CDR3 DNA. A D gene is named only where the DNA matches it firmly. Size is omitted from some rows. Given values are once, few, many or a class for expanded clones.

j_call: TRBJ2-3
v_call: TRBV5-1
clone_size: NA
d_call: NA
cdr3_aa: CASSLEPTSTDTQYF
cdr3_nt: TGCGCCAGCAGCTTGGAGCCGACTAGCACAGATACGCAGTATTTT

j_call: TRBJ1-2
v_call: TRBV6-5
clone_size: NA
d_call: TRBD1
cdr3_aa: CASSRDRDDYGYTF
cdr3_nt: TGTGCCAGCAGTAGGGACAGGGACGACTATGGCTACACCTTC

j_call: TRBJ2-7
v_call: TRBV4-1
clone_size: few
d_call: TRBD2
cdr3_aa: CASSQEGAGDWGEQYF
cdr3_nt: TGCGCCAGCAGCCAAGAGGGAGCGGGGGATTGGGGCGAGCAGTACTTC

j_call: TRBJ1-1
v_call: TRBV7-9
clone_size: NA
d_call: NA
cdr3_aa: CASSLAEGPEAFF
cdr3_nt: TGTGCCAGCAGCTTGGCCGAGGGGCCTGAAGCTTTCTTT

j_call: TRBJ2-7
v_call: TRBV19
clone_size: NA
d_call: NA
cdr3_aa: CASSIELLGVEQYF
cdr3_nt: TGTGCCAGTAGTATAGAGTTATTAGGGGTCGAGCAGTACTTC

j_call: TRBJ1-3
v_call: TRBV19
clone_size: NA
d_call: NA
cdr3_aa: CASSTLELGGNTIYF
cdr3_nt: TGTGCCAGTAGTACCCTTGAGCTGGGAGGAAACACCATATATTTT

j_call: TRBJ2-2
v_call: TRBV5-6
clone_size: NA
d_call: TRBD1
cdr3_aa: CASSLKTGLGGELFF
cdr3_nt: TGTGCCAGCAGCTTGAAGACAGGGCTGGGCGGGGAGCTGTTTTTT

j_call: TRBJ1-4
v_call: TRBV28
clone_size: NA
d_call: TRBD1
cdr3_aa: CASSWITGQGLDEKLFF
cdr3_nt: TGTGCCAGCAGTTGGATTACCGGACAGGGGCTGGATGAAAAACTGTTTTTT

j_call: TRBJ2-7
v_call: TRBV7-2
clone_size: NA
d_call: TRBD2
cdr3_aa: CASSLTSGGYEQYF
cdr3_nt: TGTGCCAGCAGCTTGACCTCGGGGGGCTACGAGCAGTACTTC

j_call: TRBJ2-7
v_call: TRBV12-3/TRBV12-4
clone_size: NA
d_call: NA
cdr3_aa: CASSLAVEQYF
cdr3_nt: TGTGCCAGCAGTTTAGCTGTCGAGCAGTACTTC

j_call: TRBJ1-1
v_call: TRBV14
clone_size: NA
d_call: NA
cdr3_aa: CASSQEPGVDTEAFF
cdr3_nt: TGTGCCAGCAGCCAAGAGCCAGGGGTGGACACTGAAGCTTTCTTT

j_call: TRBJ1-1
v_call: TRBV19
clone_size: NA
d_call: NA
cdr3_aa: CASSNPPEAFF
cdr3_nt: TGTGCCAGTAGTAACCCTCCTGAAGCTTTCTTT

j_call: TRBJ1-5
v_call: TRBV3-1/TRBV3-2
clone_size: NA
d_call: TRBD1
cdr3_aa: CASSRTGNQPQHF
cdr3_nt: TGTGCCAGCAGCCGGACAGGGAACCAGCCCCAGCATTTT

j_call: TRBJ2-5
v_call: TRBV29-1
clone_size: NA
d_call: NA
cdr3_aa: CSVEDAFSETQYF
cdr3_nt: TGCAGCGTTGAAGACGCGTTTTCAGAGACCCAGTACTTC

j_call: TRBJ2-2
v_call: TRBV2
clone_size: NA
d_call: TRBD2
cdr3_aa: CASSAEAGHGELFF
cdr3_nt: TGTGCCAGCAGTGCTGAAGCGGGGCACGGGGAGCTGTTTTTT

j_call: TRBJ2-3
v_call: TRBV19
clone_size: NA
d_call: NA
cdr3_aa: CASSIAPKTPQYF
cdr3_nt: TGTGCCAGTAGTATAGCCCCCAAAACTCCGCAGTATTTT

j_call: TRBJ2-2
v_call: TRBV28
clone_size: NA
d_call: NA
cdr3_aa: CASSFGYTGELFF
cdr3_nt: TGTGCCAGCAGTTTCGGTTACACCGGGGAGCTGTTTTTT

j_call: TRBJ1-1
v_call: TRBV6-2/TRBV6-3
clone_size: NA
d_call: NA
cdr3_aa: CASSFEDSLNTEAFF
cdr3_nt: TGTGCCAGCAGTTTCGAGGACAGCTTGAACACTGAAGCTTTCTTT

j_call: TRBJ1-5
v_call: TRBV28
clone_size: NA
d_call: NA
cdr3_aa: CASSLGVPDQPQHF
cdr3_nt: TGTGCCAGCAGTTTAGGGGTTCCGGATCAGCCCCAGCATTTT

j_call: TRBJ2-5
v_call: TRBV5-1
clone_size: NA
d_call: TRBD1
cdr3_aa: CASSATGGAGETQYF
cdr3_nt: TGCGCCAGCAGCGCAACAGGGGGCGCGGGGGAGACCCAGTACTTC

j_call: TRBJ2-2
v_call: TRBV5-1
clone_size: NA
d_call: NA
cdr3_aa: CASSLERTGELFF
cdr3_nt: TGCGCCAGCAGCTTGGAGCGTACCGGGGAGCTGTTTTTT

j_call: TRBJ1-1
v_call: TRBV19
clone_size: once
d_call: TRBD1
cdr3_aa: CASSIPTGGMNTEAFF
cdr3_nt: TGTGCCAGTAGTATCCCAACAGGGGGCATGAACACTGAAGCTTTCTTT

j_call: TRBJ1-5
v_call: TRBV6-5
clone_size: NA
d_call: NA
cdr3_aa: CASSRGHSNQPQHF
cdr3_nt: TGTGCCAGCAGTAGGGGCCATAGCAATCAGCCCCAGCATTTT

j_call: TRBJ1-4
v_call: TRBV18
clone_size: few
d_call: NA
cdr3_aa: CASSPLGAFRTNEKLFF
cdr3_nt: TGTGCCAGCTCACCATTGGGGGCATTCCGTACTAATGAAAAACTGTTTTTT

j_call: TRBJ1-4
v_call: TRBV12-5
clone_size: NA
d_call: NA
cdr3_aa: CASGFGGAGDEKLFF
cdr3_nt: TGTGCTAGTGGTTTTGGGGGCGCTGGGGATGAAAAACTGTTTTTT

j_call: TRBJ2-1
v_call: TRBV10-1
clone_size: NA
d_call: NA
cdr3_aa: CASAGWNNEQFF
cdr3_nt: TGCGCCAGCGCAGGTTGGAACAATGAGCAGTTCTTC

j_call: TRBJ1-4
v_call: TRBV12-3/TRBV12-4
clone_size: NA
d_call: NA
cdr3_aa: CASSPGTPMTLFF
cdr3_nt: TGTGCCAGCAGTCCCGGGACCCCCATGACTCTGTTTTTT

j_call: TRBJ2-1
v_call: TRBV3-1/TRBV3-2
clone_size: NA
d_call: NA
cdr3_aa: CASSQGVCEQFF
cdr3_nt: TGTGCCAGCAGCCAAGGTGTCTGTGAGCAGTTCTTC

j_call: TRBJ2-5
v_call: TRBV18
clone_size: NA
d_call: NA
cdr3_aa: CASSPRARETQYF
cdr3_nt: TGTGCCAGCTCACCACGGGCCCGAGAGACCCAGTACTTC

j_call: TRBJ1-4
v_call: TRBV5-1
clone_size: NA
d_call: NA
cdr3_aa: CASSEDLRGEKLFF
cdr3_nt: TGCGCCAGCAGCGAAGACTTGAGGGGTGAAAAACTGTTTTTT

j_call: TRBJ1-1
v_call: TRBV19
clone_size: NA
d_call: TRBD1
cdr3_aa: CASSISGGNTEAFF
cdr3_nt: TGTGCCAGTAGTATATCAGGGGGGAACACTGAAGCTTTCTTT

j_call: TRBJ2-5
v_call: TRBV5-1
clone_size: NA
d_call: NA
cdr3_aa: CASSTGVQAQETQYF
cdr3_nt: TGCGCCAGCAGCACTGGGGTCCAGGCCCAAGAGACCCAGTACTTC

j_call: TRBJ1-2
v_call: TRBV3-1/TRBV3-2
clone_size: NA
d_call: NA
cdr3_aa: CASSPLAGFTWTF
cdr3_nt: TGTGCCAGCAGCCCCTTAGCCGGGTTTACGTGGACCTTC

j_call: TRBJ1-5
v_call: TRBV12-3/TRBV12-4
clone_size: NA
d_call: NA
cdr3_aa: CASSLISNQPQHF
cdr3_nt: TGTGCCAGCAGTTTAATAAGTAATCAGCCCCAGCATTTT

j_call: TRBJ2-6
v_call: TRBV19
clone_size: NA
d_call: NA
cdr3_aa: CASTLLGRGSGANVLTF
cdr3_nt: TGTGCCAGTACCCTACTCGGACGGGGCTCTGGGGCCAACGTCCTGACTTTC

j_call: TRBJ1-5
v_call: TRBV12-5
clone_size: NA
d_call: NA
cdr3_aa: CASAQDSINQPQHF
cdr3_nt: TGTGCTAGTGCCCAGGACAGTATCAATCAGCCCCAGCATTTT

j_call: TRBJ2-7
v_call: TRBV7-2
clone_size: NA
d_call: NA
cdr3_aa: CASSWGYEQYF
cdr3_nt: TGTGCCAGCAGTTGGGGCTACGAGCAGTACTTC

j_call: TRBJ1-6
v_call: TRBV25-1
clone_size: NA
d_call: NA
cdr3_aa: CASSRSYNSPLHF
cdr3_nt: TGTGCCAGCAGTCGGTCCTATAATTCACCCCTCCACTTT

j_call: TRBJ2-7
v_call: TRBV30
clone_size: once
d_call: NA
cdr3_aa: CAWIRDRDEQYF
cdr3_nt: TGTGCCTGGATCCGGGACCGAGACGAGCAGTACTTC

j_call: TRBJ1-2
v_call: TRBV4-2
clone_size: NA
d_call: NA
cdr3_aa: CASSQEPRTPWDYTF
cdr3_nt: TGTGCCAGCAGCCAAGAACCCAGGACACCGTGGGACTACACCTTC

j_call: TRBJ1-1
v_call: TRBV6-5
clone_size: NA
d_call: TRBD1
cdr3_aa: CASISRGLTTEAFF
cdr3_nt: TGTGCCAGCATCTCCAGGGGGCTCACCACTGAAGCTTTCTTT

j_call: TRBJ1-4
v_call: TRBV11-2
clone_size: NA
d_call: NA
cdr3_aa: CASSLVLYRDNEKLFF
cdr3_nt: TGTGCCAGCAGCTTAGTTCTGTACAGGGATAATGAAAAACTGTTTTTT

j_call: TRBJ2-7
v_call: TRBV5-6
clone_size: NA
d_call: TRBD2
cdr3_aa: CASSPTQRGFSYEQYF
cdr3_nt: TGTGCCAGCAGCCCTACCCAGCGGGGGTTCTCCTACGAGCAGTACTTC

j_call: TRBJ1-1
v_call: TRBV18
clone_size: once
d_call: NA
cdr3_aa: CASSPTSNPNTEAFF
cdr3_nt: TGTGCCAGCTCACCAACAAGCAACCCGAACACTGAAGCTTTCTTT

j_call: TRBJ1-2
v_call: TRBV11-2
clone_size: NA
d_call: NA
cdr3_aa: CASSLLSGNYGYTF
cdr3_nt: TGTGCCAGCAGCTTATTATCCGGGAACTATGGCTACACCTTC

j_call: TRBJ2-2
v_call: TRBV19
clone_size: NA
d_call: TRBD2
cdr3_aa: CASSMGLAGTGELFF
cdr3_nt: TGTGCCAGTAGTATGGGACTAGCGGGGACCGGGGAGCTGTTTTTT

j_call: TRBJ1-6
v_call: TRBV6-2/TRBV6-3
clone_size: NA
d_call: TRBD1
cdr3_aa: CASSGQDGSPLHF
cdr3_nt: TGTGCCAGCAGTGGACAGGACGGTTCACCCCTCCACTTT

j_call: TRBJ1-2
v_call: TRBV5-4
clone_size: NA
d_call: NA
cdr3_aa: CASTPSTGNYGYTF
cdr3_nt: TGTGCCAGCACCCCATCGACGGGGAACTATGGCTACACCTTC

j_call: TRBJ1-4
v_call: TRBV12-3/TRBV12-4
clone_size: NA
d_call: NA
cdr3_aa: CASRHRVEKLFF
cdr3_nt: TGTGCCAGCAGACACAGGGTTGAAAAACTGTTTTTT

j_call: TRBJ1-6
v_call: TRBV30
clone_size: NA
d_call: NA
cdr3_aa: CACPLTRDRLQSPLHF
cdr3_nt: TGTGCCTGTCCTTTAACCCGGGACCGCTTGCAATCACCCCTCCACTTT

j_call: TRBJ2-3
v_call: TRBV7-3
clone_size: NA
d_call: TRBD1
cdr3_aa: CASSGQGTDTQYF
cdr3_nt: TGTGCCAGCTCGGGACAGGGCACAGATACGCAGTATTTT

j_call: TRBJ2-7
v_call: TRBV6-2/TRBV6-3
clone_size: NA
d_call: NA
cdr3_aa: CASSYAQGTSYEQYF
cdr3_nt: TGTGCCAGCAGTTACGCCCAGGGGACATCCTACGAGCAGTACTTC

j_call: TRBJ2-7
v_call: TRBV7-9
clone_size: once
d_call: TRBD1
cdr3_aa: CASSSGTGSYYYEQYF
cdr3_nt: TGTGCCAGCAGCTCCGGGACAGGGTCCTACTACTACGAGCAGTACTTC

j_call: TRBJ2-5
v_call: TRBV3-1/TRBV3-2
clone_size: NA
d_call: NA
cdr3_aa: CASSQHSGTQYF
cdr3_nt: TGTGCCAGCAGCCAACATTCAGGGACCCAGTACTTC

j_call: TRBJ2-7
v_call: TRBV7-9
clone_size: NA
d_call: NA
cdr3_aa: CASSLGPTNPYEQYF
cdr3_nt: TGTGCCAGCAGCTTAGGTCCCACTAACCCCTACGAGCAGTACTTC